The 26 T cell receptor beta chains given below trace back to one sample, sequenced in a study of T cells after yellow fever vaccination. TCRdb independently ran MiXCR on the 5' RACE reads; one entry per CDR3 protein. The sample records 300,000 to 400,000 distinct CDR3 sequences, 7.5% to 9% being singletons. Sequenced material: PBMCs, taken on the day of the first yellow fever vaccination. The receptor set was obtained from a man younger than 30 who received the YFV17D yellow fever vaccine.

CDR3 DNA sequence: TGTGCCAGCAGTTACCTAATGGAGCCCAGCACAGATACGCAGTATTTT. Residues: CASSYLMEPSTDTQYF. V is TRBV6-5 and J is TRBJ2-3; no reliable D call. In germline, CDR1 is MNHEY, CDR2 SVGAGI. With 2 bases removed from V and 0 bases from J, the gap between germline ends came to 12 bases. This CDR3 is built from 16 residues.

A few counts support this clonotype. The rearrangement links TRBV11-2 to TRBJ2-1; 12 bases map to TRBD2. The CDR3 is 16 amino acids. The junction had 5 bases not matched to a gene; V was cut back by 0 bases and J by 8 bases. Germline CDR1 and CDR2: SGHAT and FQNNGV. CDR3 sequence reads: CASSLDGLAGWDEQFF. In DNA, the CDR3 is TGTGCCAGCAGCTTAGATGGACTAGCGGGGTGGGATGAGCAGTTCTTC. Drawing the rest from reference TRBV11-2 and TRBJ2-1, the complete variable domain is EAGVAQSPRYKIIEKRQSVAFWCNPISGHATLYWYQQILGQGPKLLIQFQNNGVVDDSQLPKDRFSAERLKGVDSTLKIQPAKLEDSAVYLCASSLDGLAGWDEQFFGPGTRLTVL.

The CDR3 protein is CASSLGDRRRSNNSPLHF. DNA for the CDR3: TGTGCCAGCAGCTTAGGGGACCGCCGCCGGTCCAATAATTCACCCCTCCACTTT. The J gene is TRBJ1-6, the V gene TRBV5-5, with D perhaps matching TRBD1 (5 bases). The CDR3 has 18 residues. V lost 2 bases, J lost 5 bases, and 20 bases lay in between. CDR1 and CDR2 from the germline V gene are SGHKS and YYEKEE (reference sequence).

This clonotype was counted between two and nine times. The chain couples TRBV20-1 to TRBJ1-1; D is unresolved. V lost 3 bases and J 0 bases, leaving 8 bases between the germline ends. Germline lookup yields CDR1 DFQATT and CDR2 SNEGSKA (reference sequence). This CDR3 spans 13 amino acids. CDR3 loop: CSARRNLNTEAFF. The CDR3, as DNA: TGCAGTGCTAGGCGGAACCTGAACACTGAAGCTTTCTTT.

This clonotype showed up just a few times. The chain has TRBV28 and TRBJ1-2; perhaps TRBD1 as D (6 bases). Germline CDR1 reads MDHEN; CDR2 reads SYDVKM. Between the trimmed V and J ends, which lost 8 bases and 4 bases, there was a span of 8 bases. This CDR3 has 11 amino acids. CDR3 sequence (DNA): TGTGCCAGCTACAGGGCCTATGGCTACACCTTC. It codes for CASYRAYGYTF.

Ten or more counts support this clonotype. The V gene is TRBV12-3 or TRBV12-4, the J gene TRBJ2-2; D is perhaps TRBD2 (6 bases). V was cut by 3 bases and J by 6 bases, with 8 bases left in between. The CDR3 has 13 amino acids. The CDR3 DNA reads as TGTGCCAGCAGTTTTGCGGGACCCGGGGAGCTGTTTTTT. Translated, it gives CASSFAGPGELFF.

The gene calls are TRBV11-2 and TRBJ2-1; D unclear. The V end was cut by 0 bases, the J end by 10 bases, with 7 bases between. The CDR3 length is 12 residues. Germline V gene sequence: CDR1 SGHAT, CDR2 FQNNGV. CDR3 amino acids: CASSLDWTEQFF. The CDR3 DNA reads TGTGCCAGCAGCTTAGATTGGACCGAGCAGTTCTTC.

The chain employs TRBV3-1 and TRBJ1-6; no clear D gene. The CDR3 is made up of 13 amino acids. Germline V CDR1 and CDR2: LGHDT, YNNKEL (reference sequence). V lost 5 bases and J lost 8, with 10 bases in between. CDR3 coding DNA: TGTGCCAGCAGCTCTACGAGGGATTCACCCCTCCACTTT. Encoded protein: CASSSTRDSPLHF. The complete variable domain, with remaining parts taken from reference TRBV3-1 and TRBJ1-6, reads DTAVSQTPKYLVTQMGNDKSIKCEQNLGHDTMYWYKQDSKKFLKIMFSYNNKELIINETVPNRFSPKSPDKAHLNLHINSLELGDSAVYFCASSSTRDSPLHFGNGTRLTVT.

The chain links TRBV7-6 to TRBJ1-1; 8 bases align to TRBD1. Losses at the gene ends were 1 base for V and 7 bases for J; bases not matched to a gene: 5. The CDR3 covers 14 residues. The germline gives CDR1 SGHVS, CDR2 FNYEAQ. The CDR3 sequence: CASSLGQGAIEAFF. CDR3 nucleotides: TGTGCCAGCAGCTTAGGGCAGGGGGCTATTGAAGCTTTCTTT.

The chain couples TRBV11-2 to TRBJ1-5; no reliable D call. The V end was cut by 0 bases, the J end by 0 bases, with 3 bases between. The CDR3 length is 14 residues. The germline CDR1 and CDR2 sequences are SGHAT and FQNNGV. The CDR3 here is CASSLDISNQPQHF. In nucleotides, the CDR3 is TGTGCCAGCAGCTTAGACATTAGCAATCAGCCCCAGCATTTT.

The genes are TRBV7-8 and TRBJ1-1; 7 bases agree with TRBD1. After removal of 3 bases from V and 1 base from J, the junction contained 8 bases not matched to a gene. Germline V gene lookup returns CDR1 SGHVS and CDR2 FQNEAQ. The CDR3 is 16 residues long. Written as DNA, the CDR3 is TGTGCCAGCAGCTTCCGCCAGGGGGAGGGGAACACTGAAGCTTTCTTT. Its translation: CASSFRQGEGNTEAFF. Variable domain in full (rest from reference TRBV7-8 and TRBJ1-1): GAGVSQSPRYKVAKRGQDVALRCDPISGHVSLFWYQQALGQGPEFLTYFQNEAQLDKSGLPSDRFFAERPEGSVSTLKIQRTQQEDSAVYLCASSFRQGEGNTEAFFGQGTRLTVV.

In this sample, this clonotype turned up many times. This chain joins TRBV5-1 and TRBJ2-5; weak D call: TRBD2 (6 bases). The germline V gene encodes CDR1 SGHRS and CDR2 YFSETQ. This CDR3 has 14 residues. Trimming cost V 0 bases and J 3 bases, with 9 bases left between them. CDR3: CASSLGGGEETQYF. Written as DNA, the CDR3 is TGCGCCAGCAGCTTGGGTGGAGGGGAAGAGACCCAGTACTTC.

The rearrangement uses TRBV6-2 or TRBV6-3 and TRBJ2-7; the D is unclear. CDR3 size: 14 residues. Germline V CDR1 and CDR2: MNHEY, SVGEGT. Trimming removed 5 bases from V and 2 bases from J, with 13 bases in between. CDR3 in amino acids: CASSPRPDPYEQYV. The CDR3 DNA sequence: TGTGCCAGCAGTCCAAGGCCGGACCCCTACGAGCAGTACGTC.

The rearrangement joins TRBV7-9 to TRBJ2-5, with 8 bases that match TRBD2. This CDR3 has 17 amino acids. Trimming took 5 bases from V and 1 from J; bases not matched to a gene: 12. CDR1 and CDR2 (germline): SEHNR, FQNEAQ (reference sequence). CDR3 nucleotide sequence: TGTGCCAGCAGCCTTCTTCCCAGCGGGGGTTTCCAAGAGACCCAGTACTTC. This gives the protein CASSLLPSGGFQETQYF.

The gene calls are TRBV18 and TRBJ2-1; 7 positions match TRBD2. Germline CDR1 is KGHSH and CDR2 is LQKENI. With V trimmed by 6 bases and J by 8 bases, 7 bases remained unmatched. This CDR3 is built from 13 residues. CDR3 in amino acids: CASSRGTADEQFF. CDR3 nucleotides: TGTGCCAGCTCGCGGGGGACCGCCGATGAGCAGTTCTTC.

This clonotype has a count of ten or more. V and J are TRBV5-4 and TRBJ2-1; TRBD1 might be the D (5 bases). Between the trimmed V and J ends, which lost 2 bases and 8 bases, there was a span of 11 bases. The CDR3 runs 13 residues. Germline CDR1 SGHNT, CDR2 YYREEE (reference sequence). The CDR3 sequence: CASSFQGSDEQFF. As DNA, the CDR3 is TGTGCCAGCAGCTTTCAGGGCTCCGATGAGCAGTTCTTC.

This clonotype has at least ten counts. This sequence joins TRBV5-6 and TRBJ2-3, with no clear D. The CDR3 sequence is 14 residues long. V was shortened by 0 bases and J by 0 bases, with 5 bases between the two germline ends. From germline, CDR1 is SGHDT and CDR2 YYEEEE. Here the CDR3 reads CASSLVRSTDTQYF. CDR3 nucleotides: TGTGCCAGCAGCTTGGTCAGGAGCACAGATACGCAGTATTTT.

The chain recombines TRBV5-1 with TRBJ2-7, with 9 bases that match TRBD1. CDR3 length equals 12 residues. V dropped 7 bases and J dropped 5; count of bases not matched to a gene: 4. Germline CDR1 SGHRS, CDR2 YFSETQ. The CDR3 DNA follows: TGCGCCAGCGCTGGACAGGGGAACGAGCAGTACTTC. As protein: CASAGQGNEQYF.

This clonotype was observed a few times. V gene TRBV13 combines with J gene TRBJ2-7, with a possible D match to TRBD1 (6 bases). The V gene's germline CDR1 is PRHDT and CDR2 FYEKMQ (reference sequence). This CDR3 has 15 residues. Trimming removed 6 bases at V and 6 bases at J, with 21 bases between. The CDR3 loop is CASSLTGHGVPEQYF. Here the CDR3 DNA reads TGTGCCAGCAGTTTGACGGGACATGGGGTCCCCGAGCAGTACTTC.

The table lists this clonotype with a few counts. This chain links TRBV15 with TRBJ2-5, with unresolved D. Germline CDR1 reads LNHNV; CDR2 reads YYDKDF (reference sequence). Deletions cut 4 bases from V and 1 base from J, with 4 bases between. The CDR3 covers 12 residues. The CDR3 coding sequence is TGTGCCACCAGCAAGGGCCAAGAGACCCAGTACTTC. It codes for CATSKGQETQYF.

The chain recombines TRBV3-1 with TRBJ2-2; D not resolved. The CDR3 covers 16 residues. Trimming took off 4 bases at V and 2 bases at J, with 14 bases between the two ends. In germline, CDR1 is LGHDT, CDR2 YNNKEL (reference sequence). The CDR3 nucleotides are TGTGCCAGCAGCCGCGACGGCTCCTTTAACACCGGGGAGCTGTTTTTT. It encodes CASSRDGSFNTGELFF. Looking up the rest from reference TRBV3-1 and TRBJ2-2 gives the full variable domain: DTAVSQTPKYLVTQMGNDKSIKCEQNLGHDTMYWYKQDSKKFLKIMFSYNNKELIINETVPNRFSPKSPDKAHLNLHINSLELGDSAVYFCASSRDGSFNTGELFFGEGSRLTVL.

The rearrangement uses TRBV11-1 and TRBJ2-3; TRBD1 or TRBD2 may be the D gene (6 bases each). V was clipped by 4 bases and J by 1 base, with 15 bases between them. CDR1 and CDR2 from the germline V gene are SGHAT and FQDESV (reference sequence). This CDR3 region has 16 residues. CDR3: CASSSPIRGRTDTQYF. CDR3 sequence (DNA): TGTGCCAGCAGCTCCCCGATCCGGGGGCGCACAGATACGCAGTATTTT.

The rearrangement uses TRBV19 and TRBJ2-7; 9 bases are shared with TRBD2. CDR3 length equals 15 residues. Per the germline V gene, CDR1 is LNHDA and CDR2 is SQIVND (reference sequence). V dropped 6 bases and J dropped 3; count of bases not matched to a gene: 9. Here the CDR3 DNA reads TGTGCCAGTAGAGCAACGGGACTAGCCCGCTACGAGCAGTACTTC. Its protein product is CASRATGLARYEQYF.

There are many counts of this clonotype. This chain joins TRBV9 and TRBJ1-5, with D possibly TRBD1 on 6 matching bases. Germline V CDR1 and CDR2: SGDLS, YYNGEE. There are 14 residues in the CDR3. The germline V and J ends were trimmed by 4 bases and 4 bases, with 12 bases remaining between them. CDR3 nucleotides: TGTGCCAGCAGCCCCGAGGGGGGGAATCAGCCCCAGCATTTT. Its protein is CASSPEGGNQPQHF.

This clonotype turned up a few times. The chain employs TRBV7-8 and TRBJ2-1; 10 positions agree with TRBD1. Per the germline V gene, CDR1 is SGHVS and CDR2 is FQNEAQ. This CDR3 region has 15 residues. Trimming cost V 5 bases and J 2 bases; bases outside gene matches: 3. CDR3: CASSRTGGAYNEQFF. CDR3 in DNA: TGTGCCAGCAGCCGGACAGGGGGGGCCTACAATGAGCAGTTCTTC.

The chain recombines TRBV6-2 or TRBV6-3 with TRBJ2-2; 10 bases map to TRBD2. The CDR3 is made up of 14 amino acids. Germline CDR1 MNHEY, CDR2 SVGEGT. Trimming took 6 bases from V and 4 from J; bases not matched to a gene: 2. DNA for the CDR3: TGTGCCAGCAGCGAGCGGGGGGGCACCGGGGAGCTGTTTTTT. Translating it yields CASSERGGTGELFF.